The entry below describes one T cell receptor beta chain. Its antigen is not known. These data are taken from a study of Ad26.COV2.S vaccination and SARS-CoV-2 variants. Study overall: Of the COV1001 trial arms, the Ad26.COV2.S arm included the donor.

Findings and limits, study-wide: People given the vaccine had a wider spike-specific TCR breadth than placebo recipients did.

Treatment reported: roughly 18 received Ad26.COV2.S at low or high dose, single or two shots; 5 received placebo; per-sample allocation not given. It was on day 63 after the first vaccine or placebo injection that samples were taken. Germline V gives CDR1 SGHVS, CDR2 FNYEAQ. Trimming removed 1 base from V and 10 bases from J, with 8 bases in between. The CDR3 is 12 amino acids. Profiled with immunoSEQ multiplex PCR; TCRdb holds only in-frame clones, not every one. Of almost 400,000 clones in the sample, roughly 90% were seen once. Sequencing was performed on peripheral blood, taken in a trial of Ad26.COV2.S vaccine versus placebo. The chain has TRBV7-6 and TRBJ2-1; D gene ambiguous. This TCR was sampled from a person aged 18-60 years who received the Ad26.COV2.S COVID-19 vaccine or a placebo. This CDR3 is CASSLEYGEQFF. CDR3 nucleotides: TGTGCCAGCAGCTTAGAATATGGGGAGCAGTTCTTC.